A selection of T cell receptor beta chains follows, all from one sample in a study of PD-L1 blockade in urothelial cancer. The method was immunoSEQ multiplex PCR; TCRdb's version includes in-frame clones alone and lacks a portion of them. The sample includes tens of thousands of clones, around 91% of them seen just once. Sequenced material: PBMCs, taken around atezolizumab (anti-PD-L1) treatment. Every receptor here comes from a man aged 60 to 69 with urothelial cancer. CDR3s include the opening cysteine and the closing phenylalanine or tryptophan. D genes are given only for firm matches. Clone size is given for some rows only: seen once, a few or many times, or a class if the clone is expanded.

V	size	D	J	DNA	CDR3
TRBV7-2	-	TRBD2	TRBJ2-3	TGTGCCAGCAGCTTAGTGACTAGCGGGGGGGTCCGGGATACGCAGTATTTT	CASSLVTSGGVRDTQYF
TRBV28	-	TRBD1	TRBJ2-7	TGTGCCAGCACCTCCGGGGGACAGGGGAAGAACGAGCAGTACTTC	CASTSGGQGKNEQYF
TRBV10-3	once	TRBD2	TRBJ2-1	TGTGCCATCAGTCGGACTAGCGGGGGGTACAATGAGCAGTTCTTC	CAISRTSGGYNEQFF
TRBV5-4	few	-	TRBJ1-2	TGTGCCAGCCAACGAACGACAGGAAGAGAATATGGCTACACCTTC	CASQRTTGREYGYTF
TRBV7-6	-	TRBD2	TRBJ2-7	TGTGCCAGCAGCTTTCGGACTAGCGGGAGTACCCCGTCCTACGAGCAGTACTTC	CASSFRTSGSTPSYEQYF
TRBV7-2	-	TRBD1	TRBJ1-4	TGTGCCAGCAGCTTAGCAGGGGGCAGTAATGAAAAACTGTTTTTT	CASSLAGGSNEKLFF
TRBV7-7	-	-	TRBJ2-5	TGTGCTAGCAGCTTTAAAGGGGCAGATCAGGTCGAGACCCAGTACTTC	CASSFKGADQVETQYF
TRBV27	-	-	TRBJ1-1	TGTGCCAGCAGTTTGCGTCGCGGGAACACTGAAGCTTTCTTT	CASSLRRGNTEAFF
TRBV7-9	few	-	TRBJ1-2	TGTGCCAGCAGCTTATCTAGCTATGGCTACACCTTC	CASSLSSYGYTF
TRBV6-6	-	-	TRBJ2-7	TGTGCCAGCAGTTATAGCGGAAACTACGAGCAGTACTTC	CASSYSGNYEQYF
TRBV10-3	-	TRBD1	TRBJ1-6	TGTGCCATCAGTGAGACAGGGGACAATTCACCCCTCCACTTT	CAISETGDNSPLHF
TRBV5-1	-	TRBD1	TRBJ2-5	TGCGCCAGCAGGGGGACAGGCCAAGAGACCCAGTACTTC	CASRGTGQETQYF
TRBV5-6	-	TRBD1	TRBJ2-3	TGTGCCAGCAGCTTGGGGGACAGGGAGGCAGATACGCAGTATTTT	CASSLGDREADTQYF
TRBV19	-	-	TRBJ1-1	TGTGCCAGTAGTCTCGGGGGTAAAATGAACACTGAAGCTTTCTTT	CASSLGGKMNTEAFF